Below, 14 T cell receptor beta chains from the same sample are listed, as sequenced in a study of T cell responses to AZD1222 COVID-19 vaccine. Clones were sequenced by immunoSEQ multiplex PCR, and TCRdb holds only the in-frame ones, with some missing. This sample yields approximately 300,000 clones, of which 94% are seen a single time; less than 0.65% belongs to the top ten. Source: peripheral blood, taken 28 days after the second AZD1222 dose. The receptors stem from an adult who received the AZD1222 COVID-19 vaccine.

The chain recombines TRBV28 with TRBJ1-2, with a tentative D call TRBD1 (5 bases). V was cut by 3 bases and J by 4 bases, with 9 bases left in between. Germline V gene sequence: CDR1 MDHEN, CDR2 SYDVKM. The CDR3 runs to 13 residues. The CDR3 DNA is TGTGCCAGCAGTTTGGGACCTCTCTATGGCTACACCTTC. Encoded protein: CASSLGPLYGYTF.

This chain connects TRBV6-6 to TRBJ1-2; 7 nucleotides line up with TRBD1. The germline V gene encodes CDR1 MNHNY and CDR2 SVGAGI (reference sequence). J was trimmed by 7 bases and V by 6 bases; bases with no gene match: 11. This CDR3 spans 14 amino acids. The CDR3 protein is CASRLGGGRRGYTF. CDR3 bases: TGTGCCAGCAGACTGGGAGGGGGCCGGCGTGGCTACACCTTC.

The chain uses TRBV7-2 and TRBJ2-3; D gene ambiguous. CDR1 and CDR2 from the germline V gene are SGHTA and FQGNSA. V lost 2 bases to trimming and J lost 0 bases, with 15 bases between them. This CDR3 comprises 17 residues. CDR3 protein: CASSLYHGVLSTDTQYF. CDR3 coding DNA: TGTGCCAGCAGCTTATACCATGGGGTCCTAAGCACAGATACGCAGTATTTT.

The chain joins TRBV5-1 to TRBJ2-7; no reliable D call. Germline-derived CDR1 and CDR2 are SGHRS and YFSETQ. V lost 0 bases and J 3 bases, leaving 7 bases between the germline ends. The CDR3 runs 13 residues. Here the CDR3 reads CASSLGTFYEQYF. The CDR3 bases are TGCGCCAGCAGCTTGGGGACCTTCTACGAGCAGTACTTC.

V usage is TRBV10-3 and J usage is TRBJ1-1; D is possibly TRBD1 (6 bases). The CDR3 spans 14 residues. V gave up 7 bases and J gave up 0 bases, with 12 bases separating them. Germline-derived CDR1 and CDR2 are ENHRY and SYGVKD. The CDR3 spells CAITQTGVNTEAFF. CDR3 nucleotide sequence: TGTGCCATCACGCAGACAGGCGTGAACACTGAAGCTTTCTTT.

The gene calls are TRBV7-2 and TRBJ1-5; no reliable D call. Trimming shortened V by 5 bases and J by 2 bases, and 10 bases separated the two germline ends. The CDR3 has 14 residues. Germline-derived CDR1 and CDR2 are SGHTA and FQGNSA. CDR3 nucleotide sequence: TGTGCCAGCAGCCGGACGGGCCGCAATCAGCCCCAGCATTTT. It codes for CASSRTGRNQPQHF.

The genes are TRBV4-1 and TRBJ2-7, with no clear D. The germline gives CDR1 MGHRA, CDR2 YSYEKL. The CDR3 has 15 residues. V lost 1 base and J lost 2, with 12 bases in between. CDR3 in amino acids: CASSQGPGHAYEQYF. CDR3 nucleotide sequence: TGCGCCAGCAGCCAAGGGCCAGGTCATGCCTACGAGCAGTACTTC.

The chain is built from TRBV24-1 and TRBJ2-1, with D unresolved. V gave up 1 base and J gave up 1 base, with 10 bases separating them. From germline, CDR1 is KGHDR and CDR2 SFDVKD. The CDR3 totals 16 residues. For the CDR3, the DNA is TGTGCCACCAGTGATTTAAGGAGTACGTCCTACAATGAGCAGTTCTTC. Protein product: CATSDLRSTSYNEQFF.

The chain couples TRBV5-1 to TRBJ2-2, with TRBD2 matching 11 bases. The V segment lost 0 bases and the J segment 5 bases; nucleotides outside the gene matches: 9. The CDR3 is 18 residues long. CDR1 and CDR2 (germline): SGHRS, YFSETQ. CDR3 sequence (DNA): TGCGCCAGCAGCTTGGTCCCTCCTAGCGGGAGGAGAACCGGGGAGCTGTTTTTT. Protein sequence: CASSLVPPSGRRTGELFF.

In the case of this clone: The same CDR3 can be traced to other DNA sequences in this sample. This chain connects TRBV4-2 to TRBJ1-1; a possible D gene is TRBD1 (5 bases). Germline V CDR1 and CDR2: LGHNA, YNFKEQ. The CDR3 sequence is 13 residues long. Trimming shortened V by 3 bases and J by 1 base, and 6 bases separated the two germline ends. CDR3: CASSQGGNTEAFF. The CDR3 DNA follows: TGTGCCAGCAGCCAGGGGGGGAACACTGAAGCTTTCTTT.

The chain is built from TRBV28 and TRBJ2-1, with D hard to call. CDR1 is MDHEN and CDR2 is SYDVKM in the germline V gene. V lost 7 bases and J 0 bases, leaving 10 bases between the germline ends. This CDR3 contains 14 residues. CDR3 amino acids: CASTPGRSYNEQFF. The CDR3 bases are TGTGCCAGCACCCCTGGGCGCTCCTACAATGAGCAGTTCTTC.

This chain's CDR3 is CASTPGGVSGANVLTF. CDR3 in DNA: TGTGCCAGCACCCCAGGGGGGGTCTCTGGGGCCAACGTCCTGACTTTC. The chain has TRBV2 and TRBJ2-6; either TRBD1 or TRBD2 may fit D (7 bases each). V lost 7 bases and J 0 bases, leaving 13 bases between the germline ends. The CDR3 extends over 16 amino acids. Germline CDR1 SNHLY, CDR2 FYNNEI.

The rearrangement joins TRBV19 to TRBJ1-5, with a tentative D call TRBD1 (6 bases). Germline V gene lookup returns CDR1 LNHDA and CDR2 SQIVND (reference sequence). Trimming stripped 3 bases from V and 4 bases from J, with 13 bases between. There are 15 residues in the CDR3. The CDR3 DNA reads TGTGCCAGTAGTATTACCCGGGACAATAATCAGCCCCAGCATTTT. Protein: CASSITRDNNQPQHF.

This chain uses TRBV5-1 with TRBJ1-6, with D hard to call. Germline V gene lookup returns CDR1 SGHRS and CDR2 YFSETQ. This CDR3 has 14 amino acids. Trimming pared 8 bases from V and 6 bases from J, leaving 15 bases between. CDR3 sequence (DNA): TGCGCCAGTACCGCGGGTCGTATTAATTCACCCCTCCACTTT. Residues: CASTAGRINSPLHF.